A single sample is the source of the 8 T cell receptor beta chains below, sequenced in a study of cytomegalovirus exposure and HLA in healthy donors. PCR primers comprised 60 Vbeta and 13 Jbeta primers. Produced via immunoSEQ multiplex PCR; TCRdb's table is partial and in-frame only. The data hold 150,000 to 200,000 clones, with approximately 81% observed a single time. The sequenced material came from PBMCs. These receptors all come from a boy aged 10-17 years in good health and CMV-seronegative.

The chain has TRBV4-1 and TRBJ1-3; maybe TRBD1 (5 bases). The CDR3 is 15 residues long. Trimming took off 6 bases at V and 2 bases at J, with 14 bases between the two ends. Germline V CDR1 and CDR2: MGHRA, YSYEKL. The CDR3 bases are TGCGCCAGCAGTTCCCCAGGGATCGCTGGAAACACCATATATTTT. It specifies CASSSPGIAGNTIYF.

V gene TRBV7-2 combines with J gene TRBJ2-3; 7 bases line up with TRBD1. Germline CDR1 and CDR2: SGHTA and FQGNSA. This CDR3 is built from 14 residues. With 4 bases clipped from V and 5 bases from J, the junction kept 6 bases outside the gene matches. The CDR3 sequence is CASSSDRLKDTQYF. The CDR3 bases are TGTGCCAGCAGCTCGGACAGGCTCAAAGATACGCAGTATTTT.

V gene TRBV5-1 combines with J gene TRBJ2-1; 11 bases are a match to TRBD2. V trimming: 4 bases; J trimming: 3 bases; junction bases outside the gene matches: 6. Germline CDR1 reads SGHRS; CDR2 reads YFSETQ. This CDR3 region has 16 residues. This CDR3 reads CASSRGLAGYYNEQFF. DNA of the CDR3: TGCGCCAGCAGCCGCGGACTAGCGGGCTACTACAATGAGCAGTTCTTC.

The V and J genes are TRBV25-1 and TRBJ2-7, with D maybe TRBD1 (5 bases). The V end was cut by 4 bases, the J end by 5 bases, with 12 bases between. The length of the CDR3 is 13 residues. Germline V gene data show CDR1 as MGHDK and CDR2 as SYGVNS. This CDR3 reads CASSGLGDNEQYF. The DNA of the CDR3 is TGTGCCAGCAGTGGGCTAGGGGATAACGAGCAGTACTTC.

The genes are TRBV2 and TRBJ2-7; possible D gene TRBD1, 5 bases. V was pared by 4 bases and J by 3 bases, with 10 bases between. The CDR3 sequence is 13 residues long. CDR1 and CDR2 from the germline V gene are SNHLY and FYNNEI. This CDR3 is CASSASRVYEQYF. The CDR3 coding sequence is TGTGCCAGCAGTGCCTCCAGGGTCTACGAGCAGTACTTC.

This clone appeared a single time. This chain joins TRBV11-2 and TRBJ2-3, with 7 bases lining up with TRBD1. Germline assignment: CDR1 SGHAT and CDR2 FQNNGV. This CDR3 contains 16 residues. The V and J ends lost 3 bases and 7 bases, in that order; junction bases with no gene match: 13. CDR3 DNA sequence: TGTGCCAGCAGCTTTTTAGCTCCATCACAGGGGAATACGCAGTATTTT. Protein product: CASSFLAPSQGNTQYF.

This chain links TRBV7-6 with TRBJ1-2; 8 bases line up with TRBD1. Trimming removed 4 bases from V and 8 bases from J; junction bases left unmatched: 9. Germline CDR1 is SGHVS and CDR2 is FNYEAQ. The CDR3 runs to 14 residues. The CDR3, as DNA: TGTGCCAGCAGCTCCAGACAGGGGATCGGAGGCTACACCTTC. Protein product: CASSSRQGIGGYTF.

This sequence joins TRBV10-2 and TRBJ2-5; 9 nucleotides match TRBD2. This CDR3 spans 15 amino acids. CDR1 and CDR2 (germline): WSHSY, SAAADI. V trimming: 4 bases; J trimming: 1 base; junction bases outside the gene matches: 4. DNA of the CDR3: TGCGCCAGCAGTGGGCGACTAGCGGTCCAAGAGACCCAGTACTTC. Protein sequence: CASSGRLAVQETQYF.